These T cell receptor beta chains were read from a single sample in a study of OX40 agonist ivuxolimab in advanced cancers. Clones were read by immunoSEQ multiplex PCR, and TCRdb kept only the in-frame ones, dropping some. The sample consists of fewer than 90,000 clones, roughly 91% of them appearing once. The specimen comprised CD4+ or CD8+ T cells sorted from blood, sampled in a trial of the OX40 agonist ivuxolimab. These receptors all come from an adult with an advanced solid tumor such as melanoma, head and neck, liver or kidney cancer. Each CDR3 is given with its conserved first and last residue. D genes are given only for firm matches. Size is omitted from some rows. Given values are once, few, many or a class for expanded clones.

abundance	j_gene	v_gene	d_gene	CDR3nt	CDR3aa
NA	TRBJ1-2	TRBV25-1	NA	TGTGCCAGCAGTGGCTCGGGACGCTATGGCTACACCTTC	CASSGSGRYGYTF
NA	TRBJ1-2	TRBV28	TRBD1	TGTGCCAGCAGTTCTCCCGGGACAGGGGGCCGCGGTTATGGCTACACCTTC	CASSSPGTGGRGYGYTF
NA	TRBJ2-5	TRBV18	TRBD2	TGTGCCAGCTCACCGAAGACTAGCGTCAGCCAAGAGACCCAGTACTTC	CASSPKTSVSQETQYF
NA	TRBJ1-1	TRBV7-2	NA	TGTGCCAGCAGCTTTGGTATGCGATCGAGTAACCCGATGAACACTGAAGCTTTCTTT	CASSFGMRSSNPMNTEAFF
NA	TRBJ2-6	TRBV11-1	NA	TGTGCCAGCAGCGTCCAACAGGGTTGGGGGGCCAACGTCCTGACTTTC	CASSVQQGWGANVLTF
NA	TRBJ2-1	TRBV19	NA	TGTGCCAGTAGTCCGGGACTCCCGACTGGTGAGCAGTTCTTC	CASSPGLPTGEQFF
NA	TRBJ1-1	TRBV6-9	TRBD1	TGTGCCAGCAGTTCGACCGAGGGGACAGGGGAAGCTTTCTTT	CASSSTEGTGEAFF
once	TRBJ1-3	TRBV6-5	NA	TGTGCCAGCAGTTATTCAAAGGTTGGAAACACCATATATTTT	CASSYSKVGNTIYF
NA	TRBJ1-1	TRBV6-6	TRBD1	TGTGCCAGCAGTCTACAGGGGAGTAAAGCTTTCTTT	CASSLQGSKAFF
NA	TRBJ2-2	TRBV28	NA	TGTGCCAGCACCCTACGAGGTTTTGGCGGGGAGCTGTTTTTT	CASTLRGFGGELFF
NA	TRBJ2-1	TRBV18	TRBD2	TGTGCCAGCTCACCTCTTATTGCGCTAGCGGGAACCAGCTCCTACAATGAGCAGTTCTTC	CASSPLIALAGTSSYNEQFF
NA	TRBJ1-1	TRBV18	TRBD1	TGTGCCAGCTCAATCAATCAGGGGGGGGCGAACACTGAAGCTTTCTTT	CASSINQGGANTEAFF
NA	TRBJ2-5	TRBV5-4	NA	TGTGCCAGCAGCACACTACAGCCAGGGAGCCAGTACTTC	CASSTLQPGSQYF
once	TRBJ2-6	TRBV2	NA	TGTGCCAGCAGTGTCCTAGAGCCCGGGGCCAACGTCCTGACTTTC	CASSVLEPGANVLTF
NA	TRBJ2-7	TRBV11-1	TRBD1	TGTGCCAGCAGCCTGGACAGGCTCTCCTACGAGCAGTACTTC	CASSLDRLSYEQYF
NA	TRBJ2-2	TRBV10-3	TRBD2	TGTGCCATCAGTACTAGCGGGAGCACCGGGGAGCTGTTTTTT	CAISTSGSTGELFF
few	TRBJ1-1	TRBV29-1	NA	TGCAGCGTCCGGACAGATCCGAACACTGAAGCTTTCTTT	CSVRTDPNTEAFF
NA	TRBJ2-3	TRBV27	NA	TGTGCCAGCAGTTTATTATACGCCCGGAGATATACGCAGTATTTT	CASSLLYARRYTQYF
NA	TRBJ2-3	TRBV6-6	NA	TGTGCCAGCACTCCTCCGGGACAACTCACAGATACGCAGTATTTT	CASTPPGQLTDTQYF
NA	TRBJ2-3	TRBV5-1	NA	TGCGCCAGCTCACCACAGGGCTACACGGCAGATACGCAGTATTTT	CASSPQGYTADTQYF
NA	TRBJ1-1	TRBV7-3	TRBD1	TGTGCCAGCAGCTTTTTACGTTTCCGGAGACAGGGTAAATACGAAGCTTTCTTT	CASSFLRFRRQGKYEAFF
few	TRBJ2-3	TRBV29-1	NA	TGCAGCGTTGACAGGGAGAGCACAGATACGCAGTATTTT	CSVDRESTDTQYF
NA	TRBJ1-1	TRBV6-1	TRBD1	TGTGCCAGCACGCCGGGACAGGGATTCAGCACTGAAGCTTTCTTT	CASTPGQGFSTEAFF
few	TRBJ1-5	TRBV6-4	NA	TGTGCCAGCAGTAAGGAGGAGGATCAGCCCCAGCATTTT	CASSKEEDQPQHF
NA	TRBJ2-7	TRBV5-1	TRBD1	TGCGCCAGCATGGGACAGGGGGCGGGCGAGCAGTACTTC	CASMGQGAGEQYF
NA	TRBJ2-7	TRBV19	NA	TGTGCCAGTAGTGGGGGAGGCGGACAAACCTACGAGCAGTACTTC	CASSGGGGQTYEQYF
NA	TRBJ2-2	TRBV5-1	TRBD1	TGCGCCAGCAGCTTCGGGACAGGGAACGGTGGAACCGGGGAGCTGTTTTTT	CASSFGTGNGGTGELFF
NA	TRBJ1-1	TRBV6-1	NA	TGTGCCAGCAGTCCCACCCGGATGAACACTGAAGCTTTCTTT	CASSPTRMNTEAFF
NA	TRBJ1-2	TRBV12-5	NA	TGTGCTAGTGGTTTGGTATGGGAACGGACAGCTCTGAACTATGGCTACACCTTC	CASGLVWERTALNYGYTF
once	TRBJ2-4	TRBV6-6	NA	TGTGCCAGCACCAAAGGGGCGCAACTAAACATTCAGTACTTC	CASTKGAQLNIQYF
NA	TRBJ2-3	TRBV2	TRBD2	TGTGCCAGCAGCTCCCGCGTCGCGGGAGGACGAGATACGCAGTATTTT	CASSSRVAGGRDTQYF
NA	TRBJ1-1	TRBV14	NA	TGTGCCAGCAGCCTACTACAGGGCAACACTGAAGCTTTCTTT	CASSLLQGNTEAFF
NA	TRBJ2-7	TRBV5-6	NA	TGTGCCAGCAGTGGCCTCTCCTACGAGCAGTACTTC	CASSGLSYEQYF
medium-sized	TRBJ1-3	TRBV9	NA	TGTGCCAGCAGCGGACGTCGTAGTTCTGGAAACACCATATATTTT	CASSGRRSSGNTIYF
NA	TRBJ1-1	TRBV6-5	NA	TGTGCCAGCAGTTGGACAGCGGTAACTGAAGCTTTCTTT	CASSWTAVTEAFF
NA	TRBJ2-1	TRBV27	NA	TGTGCCAGCAGTTCGACCTTAACGGATGAGCAGTTCTTC	CASSSTLTDEQFF
NA	TRBJ2-1	TRBV4-2	NA	TGTGCCAGCAGCCAAGAAGGTCGGCGGGAAGGATACAATGAGCAGTTCTTC	CASSQEGRREGYNEQFF
NA	TRBJ2-1	TRBV28	NA	TGTGCCAGCAGTTCGTCGGAGCTGGTGGCTGAGCAGTTCTTC	CASSSSELVAEQFF